The sequence of this T cell receptor beta chain was determined in a study of human T cells and chemical hapten exposure (dated by TCRdb to the early 2020s). Study-level background: For sensitization, 2% DPC in acetone was applied to a 2 cm by 2 cm area of upper inner arm skin. The patient cohort, mostly female, included alopecia areata with under or over 50% scalp involvement, alopecia totalis and alopecia universalis. Weekly therapeutic DPC doses were additionally applied to the scalp of patients throughout the roughly 25-week study period. For TCR sequencing, blood came from 25 to 35 alopecia patients at anywhere from one to four time points (pre-sensitization, 2, 6 and 24 weeks). In alopecia patients, the study followed how the peripheral blood TCR repertoire changed in vivo over primary and secondary sensitization to diphenylcyclopropenone (DPC), a hapten. Libraries were pooled for sequencing, and per-sample TCR yields varied mainly because of small differences in library volumes within the pool. Blood samples were taken from patients before sensitization (week 0) and at 2, 6 and about 24 weeks after DPC sensitization. Patch testing was done on the upper back using Finn chambers containing 0.01% DPC, and results were scored after 6 days according to International Contact Dermatitis Research Group standards.

Library prep was done by RACE. Sequencing instrument: NextSeq 500. Library preparation attached unique molecular identifiers to individual cDNA molecules for quantitative, reproducible TCR counting. Each blood RNA sample was used to sequence both TCR alpha and TCR beta chains. In the original analysis: Samples had a median of about 90,000 TCRs, with a range from about 23,224 to 700,000. The Decombinator software suite was used to annotate V, J and CDR3 in the TCR reads. Every sample was subsampled to the same number of TCRs (28,000) for the PS versus PT1 abundance plots. Expanded TCRs were defined as absent before sensitization and observed at least eight times at the 2-week time point. TCRdb cleaned the public reads at Q25 with fastp, built clones with MiXCR and kept in-frame beta chains. CDR3 protein sequences are deduplicated, and each keeps its most common genes and DNA. The V and J calls and clone size are TCRdb's, not the authors'. Present in this sample are 110,000 to 150,000 distinct CDR3 sequences, about 10% of which were seen just once. The top ten clonotypes cover 1.4% of the sample.

What the work shows at the level of the full study, not this receptor alone: Repeated subsampling changed both the strength of the expansion versus patch-test correlation and the threshold at which that correlation became significant. Patch test score correlated positively with the number of PT1 expanded TCRs, reaching significance at thresholds 8, 16 and 32 but not at 4. All patients had alopecia, a presumed autoimmune disease, so their immune response might differ from that of healthy individuals. Expanded TCRs formed significantly more large CDR3 similarity clusters than pre-sensitization or healthy control sets, consistent with antigen-driven responses. DPC sensitization did not change the number of TCRs with a frequency above 1 in 1000, and there was no evidence of changes in global repertoire structure.

Sample time point, as interpreted from the label and publication: patch test 2, 6 weeks after DPC sensitization. The treatment or condition label, as the study defines it: therapeutic diphenylcyclopropenone sensitization with weekly scalp DPC. At every patch-test visit, the blood draw took place before the patch test was put on. Eligible patients were aged 18 to 70, diagnosed with alopecia, deemed suitable for DPC therapy, and excluded if pregnant. Unfractionated whole blood was collected in Tempus Blood RNA tubes, and total RNA was extracted from that blood. The CDR3 runs 16 residues from the cysteine to the phenylalanine. Only CDR3 DNA remains: 48 bases, in frame from the first base. V drops 0 bases and J drops 3 bases, leaving 18 bases in between. Looking up the germline V gene (reference sequence) yields CDR1 DFQATT and CDR2 SNEGSKA. This clonotype was observed a few times. Its target antigen remains unknown. Base qualities are not at hand, and no much larger clone is one base apart.

This TCR was recovered from a woman between 50 and 59 years old with alopecia areata. Some clones in this sample may be carry-over from other donors' samples. The chain joins TRBV20-1 to TRBJ2-7, and possibly TRBD2, on 6 matching bases. The specimen comprised whole blood, sampled in connection with sensitization to the hapten diphenylcyclopropenone (DPC). The DNA sequence is as follows: TGCAGTGCTAGAGATCTGGCAGGGAGGTTGGACTACGAGCAGTACTTC. Translated, it gives CSARDLAGRLDYEQYF.